This TCR beta chain was retrieved from a study of blood T cell repertoires in COVID-19. Study in general: Specimens from acute and convalescent COVID-19 originated in the United States, Italy and Spain. PBMCs, B-cell-depleted T cells, or T cells were the source of the cDNA or gDNA that made up the material.

Germline V gene data show CDR1 as SGHRS and CDR2 as YFSETQ. V lost 3 bases and J lost 5; bases outside the gene matches: 8. The CDR3 is made up of 16 amino acids. In the original processing: Amplification from reference gene primers served as the basis for estimated nucleated cell counts. Generated by immunoSEQ multiplex PCR, the TCRdb table keeps only in-frame clones and is missing some. The DNA gave D and trimming, while V, J and clone size come from that table. The sample shows some 180,000 clones, around four fifths of them seen only once. V is TRBV5-1 and J is TRBJ1-6; 7 bases fit TRBD1. The receptor comes from a woman of 80 years or more with acute or convalescent COVID-19. Material for sequencing was peripheral blood. CDR3 in amino acids: CASSWTGGRDNSPLHF. The CDR3 DNA reads TGCGCCAGCAGCTGGACAGGAGGCAGGGATAATTCACCCCTCCACTTT.